The 32 T cell receptor beta chains below were found in one sample sequenced in a study of T cell repertoires in cytomegalovirus infection. Antigens of these TCRs are unknown. TCRdb passed the reads through MiXCR, listing each CDR3 protein once. The table lists about 900,000 distinct CDR3 sequences, roughly 31% of them singletons. Sample: cultured CD8+ T cells from PBMCs, taken from culture after CMV antigen stimulation. These receptor sequences come from a human donor in good health (CMV status not recorded). Some clones in this sample may be carry-over from other donors' samples.

This clonotype showed up just a few times. This sequence joins TRBV7-8 and TRBJ2-7; D call uncertain. Trimming stripped 2 bases from V and 3 bases from J, with 14 bases between. The CDR3 consists of 15 residues. In germline, CDR1 is SGHVS, CDR2 FQNEAQ. The CDR3 DNA sequence: TGTGCCAGCAGCTTATTAGGCGACGAGAACTACGAGCAGTACTTC. It is translated as CASSLLGDENYEQYF.

This clonotype showed up many times. The chain couples TRBV7-9 to TRBJ1-1; 7 bases are shared with TRBD1. The CDR3 consists of 15 residues. CDR1 and CDR2 (germline): SEHNR, FQNEAQ (reference sequence). The trim removed 5 bases at V and 0 bases at J, leaving 6 bases unmatched. As DNA, the CDR3 is TGTGCCAGCAGCACCTCAGGGGGATTGAACACTGAAGCTTTCTTT. It specifies CASSTSGGLNTEAFF.

Only one count was recorded for this clonotype. V usage is TRBV20-1 and J usage is TRBJ1-4; D unclear. This CDR3 is 10 amino acids long. V was trimmed by 3 bases and J by 7 bases, leaving 3 bases between them. Germline V gene lookup returns CDR1 DFQATT and CDR2 SNEGSKA (reference sequence). The CDR3: CSARGEKLFF. The CDR3 DNA follows: TGCAGTGCTAGGGGTGAAAAACTGTTTTTT.

The chain uses TRBV7-8 and TRBJ2-3; 7 nucleotides align to TRBD2. CDR3 length: 15 residues. The V segment lost 5 bases and the J segment 2 bases; nucleotides outside the gene matches: 7. The germline gives CDR1 SGHVS, CDR2 FQNEAQ. CDR3 region: CASSARTSPTDTQYF. DNA of the CDR3: TGTGCCAGCAGCGCCCGGACTAGTCCCACAGATACGCAGTATTTT.

CDR3 DNA: TGTGCCACCAGTGACACAACAGGGGTTGGTTACAATGAGCAGTTCTTC. Its translation is CATSDTTGVGYNEQFF. The chain combines TRBV24-1 with TRBJ2-1, with 7 positions matching TRBD1. V dropped 4 bases and J dropped 4; count of bases not matched to a gene: 9. Germline values: CDR1 KGHDR, CDR2 SFDVKD. The length of the CDR3 is 16 residues.

This clonotype was detected only a few times. V gene TRBV29-1 combines with J gene TRBJ2-1; D is uncertain. CDR3 length equals 13 residues. Germline CDR1 and CDR2: SQVTM and ANQGSEA. V lost 3 bases and J 6 bases, leaving 12 bases between the germline ends. The CDR3: CSVDLVVPNEQFF. The DNA for the CDR3 is TGCAGCGTTGACCTGGTCGTCCCCAATGAGCAGTTCTTC.

About this clonotype: Given a much more abundant clone one base away, this may be a read error. This chain uses TRBV7-3 with TRBJ1-1; D is unresolved. V lost 4 bases and J lost 0, with 15 bases in between. The CDR3 has 16 amino acids. Looked up from germline, CDR1 is SGHTA and CDR2 is FQGTGA. CDR3 coding DNA: TGTGCCAGCAGCTCCCCCCCGGCGGACGTGAACACTGAAGCTTTCTTT. Residues: CASSSPPADVNTEAFF. Complete variable domain (other parts from reference TRBV7-3 and TRBJ1-1): GAGVSQTPSNKVTEKGKYVELRCDPISGHTALYWYRQSLGQGPEFLIYFQGTGAADDSGLPNDRFFAVRPEGSVSTLKIQRTERGDSAVYLCASSSPPADVNTEAFFGQGTRLTVV.

The chain uses TRBV7-9 and TRBJ2-1; 10 bases are shared with TRBD1. This CDR3 contains 13 residues. The junction had 7 bases not matched to a gene; V was cut back by 11 bases and J by 6 bases. The germline V gene has CDR1 SEHNR and CDR2 FQNEAQ (reference sequence). CDR3 sequence reads: CAGGQGFRNEQFF. In nucleotides, the CDR3 is TGTGCCGGGGGACAGGGGTTCCGCAATGAGCAGTTCTTC.

This clonotype was seen more than once but under ten times. The rearrangement uses TRBV3-1 and TRBJ1-2; D is perhaps TRBD1 (5 bases). CDR3 length: 18 amino acids. Deletions cut 1 base from V and 3 bases from J, with 21 bases between. CDR1 is LGHDT, CDR2 YNNKEL, per germline (reference sequence). CDR3 DNA: TGTGCCAGCAGCCAAGTGGGGGAGGGCTCGGGAGAGCACTATGGCTACACCTTC. Amino acid sequence: CASSQVGEGSGEHYGYTF. Full variable domain (remainder filled in from reference TRBV3-1 and TRBJ1-2): DTAVSQTPKYLVTQMGNDKSIKCEQNLGHDTMYWYKQDSKKFLKIMFSYNNKELIINETVPNRFSPKSPDKAHLNLHINSLELGDSAVYFCASSQVGEGSGEHYGYTFGSGTRLTVV.

This clonotype was counted only a few times. The chain links TRBV10-3 to TRBJ2-6; D might be TRBD1 or TRBD2, each matching 5 bases. The germline V and J ends were trimmed by 0 bases and 0 bases, with 18 bases remaining between them. The CDR3 consists of 20 residues. The germline CDR1 and CDR2 sequences are ENHRY and SYGVKD. CDR3 protein: CAISESRIRDGNSGANVLTF. In nucleotides, the CDR3 is TGTGCCATCAGTGAGTCGAGAATAAGGGACGGGAACTCTGGGGCCAACGTCCTGACTTTC.

This clonotype was counted between two and nine times. V is TRBV19 and J is TRBJ2-3; unclear D gene. Germline V gene data show CDR1 as LNHDA and CDR2 as SQIVND (reference sequence). The CDR3 runs to 13 residues. With 7 bases removed from V and 1 base from J, the gap between germline ends came to 9 bases. CDR3 bases: TGTGCCAGTACGGGCGGACGCACAGATACGCAGTATTTT. Its translation: CASTGGRTDTQYF.

This clonotype was counted ten times or more. The chain carries TRBV7-6 and TRBJ2-1; D is perhaps TRBD2 (5 bases). The length of the CDR3 is 14 residues. Trimming removed 5 bases at V and 10 bases at J, with 18 bases between. Per the germline V gene, CDR1 is SGHVS and CDR2 is FNYEAQ. The CDR3 reads CASSLSRRGLEQFF. In DNA, the CDR3 is TGTGCCAGCAGCCTTTCCCGTCGGGGTTTAGAGCAGTTCTTC. Supplemented by reference TRBV7-6 and TRBJ2-1, the full variable domain reads GAGVSQSPRYKVTKRGQDVALRCDPISGHVSLYWYRQALGQGPEFLTYFNYEAQQDKSGLPNDRFSAERPEGSISTLTIQRTEQRDSAMYRCASSLSRRGLEQFFGPGTRLTVL.

The chain employs TRBV10-1 and TRBJ2-7, with a weak D call TRBD2 (5 bases). Germline V lookup: CDR1 WNHNN, CDR2 SYGVQD (reference sequence). The CDR3 length is 14 residues. The ends were cut back, 2 bases at V and 2 bases at J, with 10 bases in the middle. The CDR3 region is CASSEAGGAYEQYF. CDR3 nucleotide sequence: TGCGCCAGCAGTGAGGCAGGAGGAGCCTACGAGCAGTACTTC.

V gene TRBV6-5 combines with J gene TRBJ1-5; D is unclear. This CDR3 has 13 amino acids. The V and J ends lost 4 bases and 9 bases respectively, with 13 bases between them. Per germline, CDR1 MNHEY and CDR2 SVGAGI. The CDR3 DNA sequence: TGTGCCAGCAGTTTGTATCCCTTTGGGCCCCAGCATTTT. Translation gives CASSLYPFGPQHF.

The chain is built from TRBV7-9 and TRBJ2-1, with 7 bases matching TRBD1. Germline V gene data show CDR1 as SEHNR and CDR2 as FQNEAQ (reference sequence). This CDR3 contains 15 residues. V trimming: 4 bases; J trimming: 4 bases; junction bases outside the gene matches: 7. Written as DNA, the CDR3 is TGTGCCAGCAGCTCAACAGGGGTTGGGTACAATGAGCAGTTCTTC. Translated: CASSSTGVGYNEQFF.

This clonotype has a handful of counts. The chain links TRBV7-9 to TRBJ2-7; D might be TRBD2 (6 bases). V lost 6 bases, J lost 6 bases, and 15 bases lay in between. Germline CDR1 is SEHNR and CDR2 is FQNEAQ (reference sequence). The CDR3 totals 13 residues. CDR3 region: CASSPGDTSEQYF. As DNA, the CDR3 is TGTGCCAGCAGTCCGGGAGATACCAGCGAGCAGTACTTC.

This clonotype was seen ten or more times. The chain links TRBV7-8 to TRBJ2-5; D may match TRBD1 or TRBD2 (5 bases each). Germline loops: CDR1 SGHVS, CDR2 FQNEAQ. The length of the CDR3 is 16 residues. Trimming cost V 2 bases and J 1 base, with 14 bases left between them. CDR3 coding DNA: TGTGCCAGCAGCTTATCGAGGGGACCGTTCCAAGAGACCCAGTACTTC. It encodes CASSLSRGPFQETQYF.

The chain employs TRBV2 and TRBJ2-3; 8 bases are shared with TRBD2. This CDR3 has 13 amino acids. Trimming at V came to 10 bases and at J to 3 bases, leaving 6 bases not matched to a gene. CDR1 SNHLY and CDR2 FYNNEI come from the germline V gene. In nucleotides, the CDR3 is TGTGCCACCATAGCGGGGAGAACAGATACGCAGTATTTT. Protein product: CATIAGRTDTQYF.

The gene calls are TRBV10-3 and TRBJ2-1, with 9 positions matching TRBD1. The length of the CDR3 is 14 residues. Germline lookup yields CDR1 ENHRY and CDR2 SYGVKD. With V trimmed by 4 bases and J by 7 bases, 5 bases remained unmatched. The CDR3 reads CAISADRGGNEQFF. For the CDR3, the DNA is TGTGCCATCAGTGCGGACAGGGGTGGGAATGAGCAGTTCTTC.

Worth noting for this clonotype: Its ends do not fully match the called genes, so a read error is possible. The chain joins TRBV7-7 to TRBJ2-5; D unresolved. The CDR3 consists of 15 residues. Germline V CDR1 and CDR2: SSHAT, FNYEAQ (reference sequence). CDR3 nucleotides: TGTGCTAGCAGCATACGGACCCACTCCGAAGAGACCCAGTACTTC. Amino acid sequence: CASSIRTHSEETQYF.

This chain joins TRBV2 and TRBJ2-7; D assignment may be TRBD1 or TRBD2 (5 bases each). The CDR3 contains 16 residues. Germline CDR1 SNHLY, CDR2 FYNNEI. Trimming left V 0 bases short and J 0 bases short, with 12 bases between. CDR3 nucleotides: TGTGCCAGCAGTGAAGCTGAAGGGACGGTCTCCTACGAGCAGTACTTC. This translates into CASSEAEGTVSYEQYF.

This clonotype came up many times. The V and J genes are TRBV10-3 and TRBJ2-7, with D maybe TRBD2 (6 bases). The germline V and J ends were trimmed by 10 bases and 6 bases, with 19 bases remaining between them. There are 13 residues in the CDR3. Looked up from germline, CDR1 is ENHRY and CDR2 is SYGVKD. This CDR3 reads CASKGQGLVEQYV. CDR3 DNA: TGTGCCAGCAAGGGTCAGGGACTGGTCGAGCAGTACGTC.

This clonotype has ten or more counts. The chain joins TRBV7-2 to TRBJ2-5; possibly TRBD1 for D (6 bases). Trimming stripped 4 bases from V and 2 bases from J, with 14 bases between. Per the germline V gene, CDR1 is SGHTA and CDR2 is FQGNSA. The CDR3 loop spans 15 amino acids. Here the CDR3 DNA reads TGTGCCAGCAGCTCCTCGACAGGCTGGCAAGAGACCCAGTACTTC. It encodes CASSSSTGWQETQYF.

J is TRBJ2-3 and V is TRBV12-3 or TRBV12-4, with D perhaps TRBD2 (6 bases). Trimming took 6 bases from V and 6 from J, leaving 25 bases between them. The CDR3 has 17 residues. The CDR3 sequence is CASRGSGLHFYSDTQYF. The CDR3 bases are TGTGCCAGCAGGGGCTCAGGACTACACTTTTACTCTGATACGCAGTATTTT.

In this sample, this clonotype turned up a few times. The junction departs from germline at one end; a sequencing error may be responsible. V is TRBV7-7 and J is TRBJ2-1, with 10 bases fitting TRBD2. The CDR3 is 16 amino acids. Germline V CDR1 and CDR2: SSHAT, FNYEAQ (reference sequence). The CDR3 sequence is CASSLSRTSGNNEQFF. Here the CDR3 DNA reads TGTGCTAGCAGCTTAAGTCGGACTAGCGGTAACAATGAGCAGTTCTTC.

This clonotype was counted at least ten times. This chain joins TRBV14 and TRBJ2-3; D not certain. The CDR3 contains 15 residues. Germline CDR1 SGHDN, CDR2 FVKESK. The V gene lost 1 base and the J gene lost 0 bases, with 8 bases spanning the gap. CDR3 bases: TGTGCCAGCAGCCAAGGGGTTGCTAGCACAGATACGCAGTATTTT. It specifies CASSQGVASTDTQYF. The full variable domain, completed using reference TRBV14 and TRBJ2-3, is EAGVTQFPSHSVIEKGQTVTLRCDPISGHDNLYWYRRVMGKEIKFLLHFVKESKQDESGMPNNRFLAERTGGTYSTLKVQPAELEDSGVYFCASSQGVASTDTQYFGPGTRLTVL.

This clonotype appeared a few times. The CDR3 bases are TGTGCCAGCAGCCAAGACAGAGTGAGGTCCTACAATGAGCAGTTCTTC. This codes for CASSQDRVRSYNEQFF. The chain has TRBV14 and TRBJ2-1; unclear D gene. CDR1 and CDR2 (germline): SGHDN, FVKESK. CDR3 size: 16 residues. V lost 0 bases and J 1 base, leaving 10 bases between the germline ends. The full variable domain, with the rest looked up from reference TRBV14 and TRBJ2-1, is EAGVTQFPSHSVIEKGQTVTLRCDPISGHDNLYWYRRVMGKEIKFLLHFVKESKQDESGMPNNRFLAERTGGTYSTLKVQPAELEDSGVYFCASSQDRVRSYNEQFFGPGTRLTVL.

V usage is TRBV12-3 or TRBV12-4 and J usage is TRBJ2-5; D is ambiguous. This CDR3 contains 14 residues. Trimming took off 5 bases at V and 0 bases at J, with 10 bases between the two ends. The CDR3 DNA sequence: TGTGCCAGCAGTAGTGACCGAAACCAAGAGACCCAGTACTTC. It encodes CASSSDRNQETQYF.

The CDR3 DNA follows: TGTGCCAGTAGTATAGACGCCTTGGATCAGCCCCAGCATTTT. It is translated as CASSIDALDQPQHF. V usage is TRBV19 and J usage is TRBJ1-5, with D unclear. CDR1 LNHDA and CDR2 SQIVND come from the germline V gene (reference sequence). V lost 0 bases and J 5 bases, leaving 8 bases between the germline ends. This CDR3 has 14 residues.

In its sample, this clonotype was seen a few times. This chain joins TRBV7-9 and TRBJ1-1, with D unresolved. Germline V gene sequence: CDR1 SEHNR, CDR2 FQNEAQ (reference sequence). Trimming took 5 bases from V and 1 from J, leaving 11 bases between them. The CDR3 consists of 14 residues. CDR3 nucleotides: TGTGCCAGCAGCCCAGGTGACAAGAACACTGAAGCTTTCTTT. Protein product: CASSPGDKNTEAFF.

This clonotype was counted a few times. This chain connects TRBV2 to TRBJ2-1; TRBD2 aligns across 7 bases. J was trimmed by 2 bases and V by 5 bases; bases with no gene match: 6. Germline V gives CDR1 SNHLY, CDR2 FYNNEI. The length of the CDR3 is 15 residues. The CDR3 is CASSRNGGAYNEQFF. As DNA, the CDR3 is TGTGCCAGCAGTAGGAATGGGGGGGCCTACAATGAGCAGTTCTTC. Combining the CDR3 with reference TRBV2 and TRBJ2-1 gives the whole variable domain EPEVTQTPSHQVTQMGQEVILRCVPISNHLYFYWYRQILGQKVEFLVSFYNNEISEKSEIFDDQFSVERPDGSNFTLKIRSTKLEDSAMYFCASSRNGGAYNEQFFGPGTRLTVL.

V and J are TRBV27 and TRBJ1-1; unclear D gene. The CDR3 loop spans 13 amino acids. The V end was cut by 7 bases, the J end by 4 bases, with 13 bases between. The germline gives CDR1 MNHEY, CDR2 SMNVEV (reference sequence). CDR3 residues: CASKEGSFTEAFF. For the CDR3, the DNA is TGTGCCAGCAAGGAGGGAAGTTTCACTGAAGCTTTCTTT.